This T cell receptor (beta chain) appears in the sequencing data of a study of T-cell memory formation after mild COVID-19. TCRdb recomputed calls from the 5' RACE reads with MiXCR, one row per CDR3 protein. Of roughly 510,000 distinct CDR3 sequences listed, roughly 17% were seen once; the top ten hold roughly 8%. This clonotype turned up a few times. The clonotype was recovered from an adult woman who had mild COVID-19 (a few samples of this study predate the infection). Cell type and time point are not known. Sequencing used PBMCs or a T cell subset sorted from them (not recorded which).

The DNA of the CDR3 is TGCAGTGCTCGGGACTACCTCGGTAGCAATGAGCAGTTCTTC. Translating it yields CSARDYLGSNEQFF. The chain couples TRBV20-1 to TRBJ2-1; 7 positions match TRBD2. The V segment lost 5 bases and the J segment 6 bases; nucleotides outside the gene matches: 10. This CDR3 spans 14 amino acids. Per germline, CDR1 DFQATT and CDR2 SNEGSKA (reference sequence).